The 15 T cell receptor beta chains below all came from one sample that was sequenced in a study of T cell clones after liver transplantation. The data were produced by immunoSEQ multiplex PCR, yet TCRdb's version contains in-frame clones alone and is incomplete. The sample lists more than 100,000 clones; 84% were seen once. The specimen was CD4+ T cells from blood, collected approximately 43 months after liver transplant. The receptors come from a human patient who received a liver transplant. Some of the T cells might come from the graft donor.

The genes are TRBV7-3 and TRBJ2-3; D is undetermined. This CDR3 contains 15 residues. The germline V gene encodes CDR1 SGHTA and CDR2 FQGTGA. V lost 11 bases to trimming and J lost 3 bases, with 21 bases between them. CDR3 nucleotides: TGTGCCTCCTCGTTGGCGAGTTTTGGAACAGATACGCAGTATTTT. Its translation: CASSLASFGTDTQYF.

The chain has TRBV9 and TRBJ2-7, with TRBD2 matching over 7 bases. Looked up from germline, CDR1 is SGDLS and CDR2 is YYNGEE. The CDR3 length is 14 residues. With V trimmed by 0 bases and J by 7 bases, 7 bases remained unmatched. The CDR3 DNA is TGTGCCAGCAGCGTAGACCCTTCCGGGGGGGAGCAGTACTTC. It yields the protein CASSVDPSGGEQYF.

This chain uses TRBV15 with TRBJ2-5, with a possible D match to TRBD2 (6 bases). Trimming stripped 3 bases from V and 0 bases from J, with 11 bases between. Germline V gives CDR1 LNHNV, CDR2 YYDKDF (reference sequence). The CDR3 loop spans 15 amino acids. CDR3: CATSSGGNYQETQYF. CDR3 coding DNA: TGTGCCACCAGCAGTGGCGGGAACTACCAAGAGACCCAGTACTTC.

Only a few counts were recorded for this clone. The rearrangement links TRBV19 to TRBJ1-3; 10 bases line up with TRBD1. Germline V gene lookup returns CDR1 LNHDA and CDR2 SQIVND (reference sequence). V dropped 4 bases and J dropped 0; count of bases not matched to a gene: 6. The CDR3 spans 17 residues. The CDR3 sequence is CASSRSDRGHSGNTIYF. The CDR3 DNA follows: TGTGCCAGTAGTAGATCCGACAGGGGGCACTCTGGAAACACCATATATTTT.

CDR3 loop: CASSKAGIPYEQYF. The CDR3 bases are TGTGCCAGCAGCAAAGCAGGGATCCCCTACGAGCAGTACTTC. The rearrangement uses TRBV21-1 and TRBJ2-7. TRBV21-1 is a pseudogene segment. CDR3 length: 14 amino acids.

The V call is TRBV7-6, the J call TRBJ2-5; 11 bases match TRBD2. V trimming: 3 bases; J trimming: 4 bases; junction bases outside the gene matches: 7. CDR1 and CDR2 from the germline V gene are SGHVS and FNYEAQ. CDR3 size: 16 residues. This chain's CDR3 is CASSFNLGLAGETQYF. CDR3 nucleotide sequence: TGTGCCAGCAGCTTCAACCTCGGACTAGCGGGAGAGACCCAGTACTTC.

V and J are TRBV19 and TRBJ2-1, with TRBD1 as a possible D gene (6 bases). The CDR3 consists of 15 residues. V was shortened by 4 bases and J by 2 bases, with 12 bases between the two germline ends. Germline V gene sequence: CDR1 LNHDA, CDR2 SQIVND (reference sequence). The CDR3 sequence is CASSTARDTYNEQFF. The CDR3 DNA reads TGTGCCAGTAGTACCGCCAGGGACACCTACAATGAGCAGTTCTTC.

The chain joins TRBV7-9 to TRBJ1-2, with D perhaps TRBD1 (6 bases). CDR1 is SEHNR and CDR2 is FQNEAQ in the germline V gene (reference sequence). The CDR3 is 15 residues long. V shed 2 bases and J shed 6 bases, with 16 bases lying between them. The CDR3: CASSLFGPGAHGYTF. In nucleotides, the CDR3 is TGTGCCAGCAGCTTATTTGGGCCAGGGGCGCATGGCTACACCTTC.

The CDR3 sequence is CASSVLQGVGYTF. CDR3 in DNA: TGTGCCAGCAGTGTACTACAGGGTGTCGGCTACACCTTC. This chain uses TRBV25-1 with TRBJ1-2; tentative D call: TRBD1 (6 bases). V gave up 4 bases and J gave up 8 bases, with 14 bases separating them. From germline, CDR1 is MGHDK and CDR2 SYGVNS. This CDR3 region has 13 residues.

The gene calls are TRBV11-2 and TRBJ2-7; TRBD1 matches at 7 bases. This CDR3 has 16 amino acids. V dropped 2 bases and J dropped 0; count of bases not matched to a gene: 7. CDR1 is SGHAT and CDR2 is FQNNGV in the germline V gene. The CDR3 loop reads CASSLLTGTASYEQYF. CDR3 bases: TGTGCCAGCAGCTTATTAACGGGGACAGCCTCCTACGAGCAGTACTTC.

The V and J genes are TRBV11-1 and TRBJ1-2; 10 nucleotides agree with TRBD1. The CDR3 loop spans 12 amino acids. Trimming took 10 bases from V and 6 from J; bases not matched to a gene: 5. Germline CDR1 reads SGHAT; CDR2 reads FQDESV (reference sequence). The CDR3 DNA sequence: TGTGCCACCCGCGGGACAGGGGATGGCTACACCTTC. Encoded protein: CATRGTGDGYTF. The variable domain in full, completed from reference TRBV11-1 and TRBJ1-2, reads EAEVAQSPRYKITEKSQAVAFWCDPISGHATLYWYRQILGQGPELLVQFQDESVVDDSQLPKDRFSAERLKGVDSTLKIQPAELGDSAMYLCATRGTGDGYTFGSGTRLTVV.

The CDR3 nucleotides are TGTGCCAGCAGCTTAGGACAGGCTTACAATGAGCAGTTCTTC. The encoded protein is CASSLGQAYNEQFF. The rearrangement links TRBV7-2 to TRBJ2-1; possible D gene TRBD1, 6 bases. This CDR3 comprises 14 residues. Germline lookup yields CDR1 SGHTA and CDR2 FQGNSA. The germline V and J ends were trimmed by 1 base and 4 bases, with 8 bases remaining between them.

The chain is built from TRBV4-2 and TRBJ1-2, with 10 bases identical to TRBD1. This CDR3 region has 16 residues. With 5 bases clipped from V and 3 bases from J, the junction kept 9 bases outside the gene matches. CDR1 and CDR2 from the germline V gene are LGHNA and YNFKEQ. The CDR3 reads CASSKGFGQGDYGYTF. The CDR3 coding sequence is TGTGCCAGCAGCAAGGGATTTGGACAGGGGGACTATGGCTACACCTTC.

The chain is built from TRBV6-1 and TRBJ1-2; possibly TRBD1 for D (6 bases). The CDR3 has 12 residues. From germline, CDR1 is MNHNS and CDR2 SASEGT. Trimming stripped 4 bases from V and 5 bases from J, with 8 bases between. The CDR3 is CASSGQGYGYTF. In DNA form, the CDR3 reads TGTGCCAGCAGTGGGCAGGGGTATGGCTACACCTTC.

The J gene is TRBJ1-1, the V gene TRBV25-1; D is undetermined. CDR3 length equals 14 residues. Between the trimmed V and J ends, which lost 1 base and 0 bases, there was a span of 6 bases. Germline loops: CDR1 MGHDK, CDR2 SYGVNS. Written as DNA, the CDR3 is TGTGCCAGCAGTGAATCTGGTGTGAACACTGAAGCTTTCTTT. Translation: CASSESGVNTEAFF.